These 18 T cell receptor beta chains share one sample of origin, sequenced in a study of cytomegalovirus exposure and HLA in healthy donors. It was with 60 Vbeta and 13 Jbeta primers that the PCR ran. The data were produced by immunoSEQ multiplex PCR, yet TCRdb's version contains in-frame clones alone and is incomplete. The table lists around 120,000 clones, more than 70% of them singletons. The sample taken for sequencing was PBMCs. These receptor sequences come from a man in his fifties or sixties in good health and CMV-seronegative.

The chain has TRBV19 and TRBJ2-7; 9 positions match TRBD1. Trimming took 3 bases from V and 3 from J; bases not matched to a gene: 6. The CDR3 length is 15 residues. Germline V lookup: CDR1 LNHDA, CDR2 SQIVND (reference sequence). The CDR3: CASSMTGQGFYEQYF. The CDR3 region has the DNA TGTGCCAGTAGTATGACGGGACAGGGATTCTACGAGCAGTACTTC.

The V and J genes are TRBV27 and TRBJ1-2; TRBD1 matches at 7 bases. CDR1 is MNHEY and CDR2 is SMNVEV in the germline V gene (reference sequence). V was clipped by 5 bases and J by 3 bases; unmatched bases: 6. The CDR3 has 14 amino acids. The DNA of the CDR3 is TGTGCCAGCAGTCGAGGGACAGATTACTATGGCTACACCTTC. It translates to CASSRGTDYYGYTF.

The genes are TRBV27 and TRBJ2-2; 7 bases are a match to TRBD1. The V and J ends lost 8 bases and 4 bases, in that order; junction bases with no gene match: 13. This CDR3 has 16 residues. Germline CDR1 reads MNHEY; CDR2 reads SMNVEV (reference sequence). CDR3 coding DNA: TGTGCCAGCGCCCAGGGCAGGGGGTTTGGCACCGGGGAGCTGTTTTTT. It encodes CASAQGRGFGTGELFF.

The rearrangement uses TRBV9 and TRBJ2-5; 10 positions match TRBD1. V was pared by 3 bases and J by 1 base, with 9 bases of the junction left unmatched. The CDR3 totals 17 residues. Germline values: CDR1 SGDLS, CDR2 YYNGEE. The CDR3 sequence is CASSAVGTGVAQETQYF. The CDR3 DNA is TGTGCCAGCAGCGCCGTAGGGACAGGGGTGGCCCAAGAGACCCAGTACTTC.

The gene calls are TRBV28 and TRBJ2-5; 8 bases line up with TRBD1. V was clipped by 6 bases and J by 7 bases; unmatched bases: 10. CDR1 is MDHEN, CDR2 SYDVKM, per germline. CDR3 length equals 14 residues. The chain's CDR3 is CASSLDRAVGTQYF. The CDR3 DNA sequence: TGTGCCAGCAGCCTGGACAGGGCGGTAGGGACCCAGTACTTC.

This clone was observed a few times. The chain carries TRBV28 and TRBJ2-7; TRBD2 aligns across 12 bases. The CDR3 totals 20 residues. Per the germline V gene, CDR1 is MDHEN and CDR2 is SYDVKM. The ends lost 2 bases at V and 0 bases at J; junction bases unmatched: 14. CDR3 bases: TGTGCCAGCAGTTTAGGGGGGCTAGCGGGGGGGATTTATAGCTCCTACGAGCAGTACTTC. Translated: CASSLGGLAGGIYSSYEQYF.

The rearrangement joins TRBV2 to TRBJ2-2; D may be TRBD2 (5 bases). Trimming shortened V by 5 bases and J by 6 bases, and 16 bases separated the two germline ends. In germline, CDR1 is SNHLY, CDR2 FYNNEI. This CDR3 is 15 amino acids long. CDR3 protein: CASSKTGSTSGELFF. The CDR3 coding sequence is TGTGCCAGCAGTAAAACGGGGAGCACGTCCGGGGAGCTGTTTTTT. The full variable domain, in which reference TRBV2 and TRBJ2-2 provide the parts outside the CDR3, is EPEVTQTPSHQVTQMGQEVILRCVPISNHLYFYWYRQILGQKVEFLVSFYNNEISEKSEIFDDQFSVERPDGSNFTLKIRSTKLEDSAMYFCASSKTGSTSGELFFGEGSRLTVL.

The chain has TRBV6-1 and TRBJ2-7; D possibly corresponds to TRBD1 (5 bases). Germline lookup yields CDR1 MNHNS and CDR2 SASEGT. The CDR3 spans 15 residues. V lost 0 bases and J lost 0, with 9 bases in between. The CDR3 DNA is TGTGCCAGCAGTGAAGCTCAGGGAAGCTCCTACGAGCAGTACTTC. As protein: CASSEAQGSSYEQYF.

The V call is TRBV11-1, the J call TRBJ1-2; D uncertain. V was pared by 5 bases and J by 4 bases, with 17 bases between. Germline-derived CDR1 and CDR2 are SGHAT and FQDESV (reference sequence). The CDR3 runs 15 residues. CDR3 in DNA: TGTGCCAGCAGCCAAAGGGAAGAGGGTTTCTATGGCTACACCTTC. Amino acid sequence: CASSQREEGFYGYTF.

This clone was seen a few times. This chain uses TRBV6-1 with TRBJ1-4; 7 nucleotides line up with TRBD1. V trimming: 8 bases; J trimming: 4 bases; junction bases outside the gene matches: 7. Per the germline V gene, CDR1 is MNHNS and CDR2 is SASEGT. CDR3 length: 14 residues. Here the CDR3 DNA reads TGTGCCAGCCTGAGGGACAGCTATAATGAAAAACTGTTTTTT. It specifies CASLRDSYNEKLFF.

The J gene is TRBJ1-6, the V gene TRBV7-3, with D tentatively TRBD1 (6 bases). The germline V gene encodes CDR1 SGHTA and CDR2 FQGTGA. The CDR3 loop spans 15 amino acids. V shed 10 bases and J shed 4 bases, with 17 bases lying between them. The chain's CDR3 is CATGRSGHYNSPLHF. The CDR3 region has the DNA TGTGCCACCGGCCGATCGGGACATTATAATTCACCCCTCCACTTT.

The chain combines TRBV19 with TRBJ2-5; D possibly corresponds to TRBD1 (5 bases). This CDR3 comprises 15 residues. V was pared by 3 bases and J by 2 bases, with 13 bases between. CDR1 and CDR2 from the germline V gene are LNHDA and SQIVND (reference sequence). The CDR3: CASSIQGLGQETQYF. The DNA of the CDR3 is TGTGCCAGTAGTATCCAGGGATTGGGGCAAGAGACCCAGTACTTC.

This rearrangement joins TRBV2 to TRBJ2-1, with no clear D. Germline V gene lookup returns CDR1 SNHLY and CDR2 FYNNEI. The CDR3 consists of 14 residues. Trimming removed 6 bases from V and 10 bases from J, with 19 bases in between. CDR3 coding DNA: TGTGCCAGCAGACGCAGCGACCCCTCCGGGGAGCAGTTCTTC. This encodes CASRRSDPSGEQFF.

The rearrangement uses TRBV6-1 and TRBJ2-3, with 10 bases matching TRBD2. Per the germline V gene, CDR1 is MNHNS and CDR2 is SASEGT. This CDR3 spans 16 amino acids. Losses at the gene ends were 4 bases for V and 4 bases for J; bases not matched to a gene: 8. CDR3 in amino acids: CASSGLAGGVADTQYF. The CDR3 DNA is TGTGCCAGCAGTGGACTAGCGGGCGGGGTGGCAGATACGCAGTATTTT.

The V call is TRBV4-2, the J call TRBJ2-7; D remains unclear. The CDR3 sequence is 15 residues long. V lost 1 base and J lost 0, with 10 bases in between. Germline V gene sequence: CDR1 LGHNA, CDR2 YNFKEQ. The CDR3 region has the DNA TGTGCCAGCAGCCAAGCAGGCTTGTCCTCCTACGAGCAGTACTTC. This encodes CASSQAGLSSYEQYF.

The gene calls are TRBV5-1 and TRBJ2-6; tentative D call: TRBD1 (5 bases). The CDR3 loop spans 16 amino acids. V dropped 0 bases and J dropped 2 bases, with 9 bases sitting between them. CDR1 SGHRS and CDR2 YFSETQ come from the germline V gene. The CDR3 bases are TGCGCCAGCAGCTTGGTGGTAGGGGCTGGGGCCAACGTCCTGACTTTC. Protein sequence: CASSLVVGAGANVLTF.

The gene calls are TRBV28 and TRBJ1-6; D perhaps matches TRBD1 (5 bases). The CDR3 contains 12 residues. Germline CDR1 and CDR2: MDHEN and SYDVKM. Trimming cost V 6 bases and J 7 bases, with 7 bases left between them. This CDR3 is CASSQGNSPLHF. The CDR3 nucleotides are TGTGCCAGCAGCCAGGGAAATTCACCCCTCCACTTT. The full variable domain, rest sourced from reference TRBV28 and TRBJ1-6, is DVKVTQSSRYLVKRTGEKVFLECVQDMDHENMFWYRQDPGLGLRLIYFSYDVKMKEKGDIPEGYSVSREKKERFSLILESASTNQTSMYLCASSQGNSPLHFGNGTRLTVT.

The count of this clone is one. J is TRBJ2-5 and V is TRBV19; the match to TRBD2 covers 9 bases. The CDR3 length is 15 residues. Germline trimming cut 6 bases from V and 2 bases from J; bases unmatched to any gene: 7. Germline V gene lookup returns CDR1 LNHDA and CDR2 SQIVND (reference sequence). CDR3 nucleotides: TGTGCCAGTAGGCCGACTAGCGGAGATCAAGAGACCCAGTACTTC. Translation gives CASRPTSGDQETQYF.